This TCR beta chain stems from a study of blood T cell repertoires in COVID-19. Sequenced by immunoSEQ multiplex PCR; TCRdb stores in-frame clones only, minus some. The sample has under 250,000 clones; about 92% are singletons. Input material: peripheral blood. This sequence was found in a young man with acute or convalescent COVID-19.

CDR3 protein: CASSDTGAGYTF. CDR3 sequence (DNA): TGCGCCAGCAGCGATACAGGGGCCGGCTACACCTTC. The chain links TRBV5-1 to TRBJ1-2; 7 positions match TRBD1. The CDR3 contains 12 residues. Germline V gene sequence: CDR1 SGHRS, CDR2 YFSETQ. The junction had 5 bases not matched to a gene; V was cut back by 4 bases and J by 8 bases. Filled out from reference TRBV5-1 and TRBJ1-2, the complete variable domain reads KAGVTQTPRYLIKTRGQQVTLSCSPISGHRSVSWYQQTPGQGLQFLFEYFSETQRNKGNFPGRFSGRQFSNSRSEMNVSTLELGDSALYLCASSDTGAGYTFGSGTRLTVV.